The present T cell receptor beta chain was sequenced within a study of blood T cell repertoires in COVID-19. Turning to the study itself: Acute and convalescent COVID-19 specimens originated in the United States, Italy and Spain.

This CDR3 comprises 14 residues. Germline V gene data show CDR1 as LNHDA and CDR2 as SQIVND (reference sequence). V lost 6 bases to trimming and J lost 0 bases, with 8 bases between them. The data were produced by immunoSEQ multiplex PCR, yet TCRdb's version contains in-frame clones alone and is incomplete. The sample contains some 260,000 clones, 70% to 90% of which appear only once. The sample consisted of peripheral blood. The rearrangement joins TRBV19 to TRBJ1-4; a weak D match, TRBD1 (6 bases). This TCR was sampled from a man aged 18-30 years with active or convalescent COVID-19. The CDR3 nucleotides read TGTGCCAGTAGGTCAGGGGCAACTAATGAAAAACTGTTTTTT. Its translation: CASRSGATNEKLFF.